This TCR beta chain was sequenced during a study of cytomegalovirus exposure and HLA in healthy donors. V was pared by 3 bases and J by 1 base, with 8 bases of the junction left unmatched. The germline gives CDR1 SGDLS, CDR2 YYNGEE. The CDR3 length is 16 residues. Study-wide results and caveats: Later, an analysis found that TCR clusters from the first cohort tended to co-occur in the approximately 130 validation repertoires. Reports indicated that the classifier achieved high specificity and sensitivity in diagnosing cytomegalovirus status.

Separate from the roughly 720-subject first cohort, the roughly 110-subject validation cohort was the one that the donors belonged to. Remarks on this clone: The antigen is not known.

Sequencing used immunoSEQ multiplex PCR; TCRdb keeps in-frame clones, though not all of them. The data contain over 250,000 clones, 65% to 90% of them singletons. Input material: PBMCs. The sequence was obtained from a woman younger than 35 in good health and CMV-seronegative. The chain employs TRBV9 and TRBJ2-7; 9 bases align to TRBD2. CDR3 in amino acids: CASSEGTSGLSYEQYF. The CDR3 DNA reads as TGTGCCAGCAGCGAGGGAACTAGCGGGTTATCCTACGAGCAGTACTTC.